There are a few counts of the clone carrying this T cell receptor (beta chain). Its target is unknown. Each CDR3 protein gets one entry after TCRdb re-called the reads with MiXCR. The table has about 360,000 distinct CDR3 sequences, around a third seen once. This sample is drawn from a study of T cell repertoires in cytomegalovirus infection. The CDR3 extends over 15 amino acids. The V gene end was trimmed by 7 bases and the J gene end by 2 bases; junction bases not matched to a gene: 8. The V gene's germline CDR1 is SNHLY and CDR2 FYNNEI. J is TRBJ2-3 and V is TRBV2; 8 positions match TRBD1. The origin of this receptor is a human donor in good health (CMV status not recorded). Some clones in this sample may be carry-over from other donors' samples. The input for sequencing was cultured PBMCs, taken from culture after CMV antigen stimulation. CDR3 nucleotide sequence: TGTGCCAGCACCTGGACAGGGCCTTTCACAGATACGCAGTATTTT. Amino acids: CASTWTGPFTDTQYF.